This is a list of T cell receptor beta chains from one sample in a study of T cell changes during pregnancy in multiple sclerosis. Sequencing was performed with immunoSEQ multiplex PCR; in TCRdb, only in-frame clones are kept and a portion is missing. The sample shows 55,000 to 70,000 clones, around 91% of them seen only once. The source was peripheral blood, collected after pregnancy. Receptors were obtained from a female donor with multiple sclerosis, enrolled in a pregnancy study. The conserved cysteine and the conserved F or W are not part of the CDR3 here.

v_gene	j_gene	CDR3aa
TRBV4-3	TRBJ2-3	ASSQGRTSGGITDTQY
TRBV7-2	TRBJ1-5	ASSLTRDLAQH
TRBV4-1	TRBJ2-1	ASSQETSPYNEQF
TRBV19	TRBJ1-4	ASNPLGTGVSELF
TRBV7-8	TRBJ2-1	ASSPRLAGGLNSYNEQF
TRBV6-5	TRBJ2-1	ASSLYRGNYEQF
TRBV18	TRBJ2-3	ASSPQRGSTDTQY
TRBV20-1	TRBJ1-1	SAAHTEAF
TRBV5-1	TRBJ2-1	ASSSLTSGGGHNEQF
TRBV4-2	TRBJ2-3	ASVLGTSTTDTQY
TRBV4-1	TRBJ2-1	ASSLSHSGGSYNEQF
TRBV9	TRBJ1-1	ASSVGQGTEAF
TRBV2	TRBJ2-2	ASSEQGPTNTGELF
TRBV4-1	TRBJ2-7	ASSQGPGQGTYEQY
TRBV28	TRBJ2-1	ASRLWGQGYNEQF
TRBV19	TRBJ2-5	ASSILWTSGARETQY
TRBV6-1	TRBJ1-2	ASSEATNGYGYT
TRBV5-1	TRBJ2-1	ASSLEDDRPYNEQF
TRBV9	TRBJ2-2	ASSRSRGIGELF
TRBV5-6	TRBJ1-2	ASSLEYSDPDGYT
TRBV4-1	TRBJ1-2	ASSGSNYGYT
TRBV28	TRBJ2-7	ASSLAGGQHEQY
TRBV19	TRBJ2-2	ASLRTGGTGELF
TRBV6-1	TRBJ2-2	ASSEAARGYTGELF
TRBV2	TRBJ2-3	ASRPVSSAVTDTQY
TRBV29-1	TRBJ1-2	SVEGGSEAVSYGYT
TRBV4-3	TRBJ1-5	ASSQGPGQGIRVKNQPQH
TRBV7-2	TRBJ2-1	ASSSIAGRDLRF
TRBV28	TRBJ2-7	ASSLSGYEQY
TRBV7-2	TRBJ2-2	ASSPFPHRGSTGELF
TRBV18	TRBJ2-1	ASSPSGTVNNEQF
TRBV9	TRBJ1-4	ASSVAIHATNEKLF
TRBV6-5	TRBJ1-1	AGSYTLDRLNTEAF
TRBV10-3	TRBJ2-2	AISEFGRGKNTGELF
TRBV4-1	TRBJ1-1	ASSSRLNTEAF